Listed here are 30 T cell receptor beta chains from one sample, sequenced in a study of cytomegalovirus exposure and HLA in healthy donors. Primers included in the PCR were 60 Vbeta and 13 Jbeta primers. Libraries were prepared by immunoSEQ multiplex PCR; TCRdb keeps only in-frame clonotypes and omits some of them. Of 100,000 to 150,000 clones listed, over 70% are singletons. The material sequenced was PBMCs. The receptors stem from a man between 18 and 29 years old in good health and CMV-seropositive.

The chain recombines TRBV5-6 with TRBJ2-7; 10 nucleotides agree with TRBD1. This CDR3 spans 14 amino acids. CDR1 is SGHDT and CDR2 is YYEEEE in the germline V gene. The V gene end was trimmed by 1 base and the J gene end by 7 bases; junction bases not matched to a gene: 5. DNA of the CDR3: TGTGCCAGCAGCTTGTACGACAGGGGGCGGGAGCAGTACTTC. This codes for CASSLYDRGREQYF.

The V call is TRBV6-1, the J call TRBJ1-1; 8 bases line up with TRBD1. CDR1 and CDR2 from the germline V gene are MNHNS and SASEGT. There are 15 residues in the CDR3. V lost 1 base to trimming and J lost 6 bases; unmatched junction nucleotides: 7. In DNA, the CDR3 is TGTGCCAGCAGTGAAGTCGACAGGGGTTACGCTGAAGCTTTCTTT. It specifies CASSEVDRGYAEAFF.

The genes are TRBV7-9 and TRBJ2-3; 7 bases align to TRBD2. The length of the CDR3 is 17 residues. From germline, CDR1 is SEHNR and CDR2 FQNEAQ (reference sequence). Trimming at V came to 4 bases and at J to 1 base, leaving 11 bases not matched to a gene. In DNA form, the CDR3 reads TGTGCCAGCAGCTCACGTGGGGGGGTAGCGGGCACAGATACGCAGTATTTT. Amino acids: CASSSRGGVAGTDTQYF.

The chain combines TRBV19 with TRBJ2-1; 11 bases line up with TRBD1. Germline V CDR1 and CDR2: LNHDA, SQIVND (reference sequence). Unmatched junction bases numbered 5, after V lost 5 bases and J lost 2 bases. The CDR3 has 16 residues. CDR3: CASSPGQGGAYNEQFF. As DNA, the CDR3 is TGTGCCAGTAGTCCGGGACAGGGGGGCGCCTACAATGAGCAGTTCTTC.

V gene TRBV6-5 combines with J gene TRBJ2-7, with 9 nucleotides matching TRBD1. The CDR3 has 13 residues. Germline V lookup: CDR1 MNHEY, CDR2 SVGAGI. With V trimmed by 5 bases and J by 5 bases, 4 bases remained unmatched. The CDR3 spells CASSGTGTDEQYF. The CDR3 DNA sequence: TGTGCCAGCAGTGGGACAGGGACGGACGAGCAGTACTTC.

The gene calls are TRBV30 and TRBJ2-7; unclear D gene. The germline V gene has CDR1 GTSNPN and CDR2 SVGIG (reference sequence). CDR3 size: 12 residues. Trimming pared 0 bases from V and 7 bases from J, leaving 10 bases between. CDR3 sequence: CAWSVLAGEQYF. The CDR3 DNA reads as TGTGCCTGGAGTGTCTTAGCCGGGGAGCAGTACTTC.

The chain links TRBV5-6 to TRBJ2-5, with D tentatively TRBD2 (5 bases). Germline values: CDR1 SGHDT, CDR2 YYEEEE. Trimming took off 2 bases at V and 3 bases at J, with 11 bases between the two ends. CDR3 length: 14 amino acids. CDR3 amino acids: CASSFVSREETQYF. The CDR3, as DNA: TGTGCCAGCAGCTTCGTTTCGCGGGAAGAGACCCAGTACTTC.

V is TRBV28 and J is TRBJ2-7; 9 positions match TRBD1. This CDR3 spans 17 amino acids. Germline V gives CDR1 MDHEN, CDR2 SYDVKM. V trimming: 6 bases; J trimming: 0 bases; junction bases outside the gene matches: 12. CDR3 region: CASSLSLGQGSSYEQYF. The DNA of the CDR3 is TGTGCCAGCAGCCTTAGTTTGGGACAGGGTAGCTCCTACGAGCAGTACTTC.

The V gene is TRBV11-2, the J gene TRBJ2-1; D possibly corresponds to TRBD2 (7 bases). Per the germline V gene, CDR1 is SGHAT and CDR2 is FQNNGV. The CDR3 runs to 14 residues. With 5 bases removed from V and 9 bases from J, the gap between germline ends came to 17 bases. The CDR3 DNA is TGTGCCAGCAGCCCGCCCGGGGGGCAGGTTGAGCAGTTCTTC. The encoded protein is CASSPPGGQVEQFF.

This chain uses TRBV7-8 with TRBJ2-3; D may be TRBD2 (6 bases). Per germline, CDR1 SGHVS and CDR2 FQNEAQ. V was trimmed by 3 bases and J by 2 bases, leaving 15 bases between them. This CDR3 has 16 amino acids. Written as DNA, the CDR3 is TGTGCCAGCAGCTTCTCAACGGGACTCAACACAGATACGCAGTATTTT. Translation gives CASSFSTGLNTDTQYF.

The genes are TRBV6-5 and TRBJ1-1; D gene uncertain. In germline, CDR1 is MNHEY, CDR2 SVGAGI. This CDR3 has 13 amino acids. V was cut by 2 bases and J by 1 base, with 5 bases left in between. CDR3 amino acids: CASSYGQNTEAFF. The CDR3, as DNA: TGTGCCAGCAGTTACGGGCAGAACACTGAAGCTTTCTTT.

The chain uses TRBV27 and TRBJ1-2; 9 nucleotides align to TRBD1. CDR3 size: 13 residues. Trimming at V came to 5 bases and at J to 8 bases, leaving 6 bases not matched to a gene. The germline V gene has CDR1 MNHEY and CDR2 SMNVEV (reference sequence). The CDR3: CASSQTGGSGYTF. CDR3 DNA sequence: TGTGCCAGCAGTCAAACAGGGGGCAGCGGCTACACCTTC.

The chain has TRBV9 and TRBJ2-5; D perhaps matches TRBD2 (7 bases). Germline loops: CDR1 SGDLS, CDR2 YYNGEE. CDR3 length: 16 amino acids. Trimming took 0 bases from V and 5 from J, leaving 17 bases between them. DNA for the CDR3: TGTGCCAGCAGCGTAGGAGGGGGGGGAAGCTCGGAGACCCAGTACTTC. Translation: CASSVGGGGSSETQYF.

In this sample, this clone turned up once. This chain connects TRBV9 to TRBJ2-7, with 11 bases lining up with TRBD2. V shed 0 bases and J 6 bases; nucleotides not matched to a gene: 2. CDR3 size: 14 residues. CDR1 and CDR2 (germline): SGDLS, YYNGEE. The CDR3: CASSVGTSGSEQYF. In DNA form, the CDR3 reads TGTGCCAGCAGCGTAGGAACTAGCGGGAGCGAGCAGTACTTC.

The V call is TRBV4-3, the J call TRBJ2-7; D is perhaps TRBD1 (5 bases). Trimming stripped 3 bases from V and 0 bases from J, with 12 bases between. There are 15 residues in the CDR3. From germline, CDR1 is LGHNA and CDR2 YSLEER. CDR3 region: CASSQQAGHSYEQYF. For the CDR3, the DNA is TGCGCCAGCAGCCAGCAGGCTGGACACTCCTACGAGCAGTACTTC.

This chain links TRBV11-3 with TRBJ1-1; TRBD1 is a possible D gene (5 bases). V lost 1 base to trimming and J lost 8 bases, with 11 bases between them. Looked up from germline, CDR1 is SGHNT and CDR2 is YENEEA. This CDR3 is 13 amino acids long. The CDR3: CASSLVAGQEAFF. The CDR3 bases are TGTGCCAGCAGCTTAGTGGCGGGGCAAGAAGCTTTCTTT.

The CDR3 here is CASRIISDRVGYTF. The DNA of the CDR3 is TGTGCCAGTAGAATCATTTCCGACAGGGTCGGCTACACCTTC. The chain carries TRBV19 and TRBJ1-2; TRBD1 matches 7 bases. This CDR3 spans 14 amino acids. V lost 6 bases, J lost 8 bases, and 12 bases stayed unmatched. Germline CDR1 reads LNHDA; CDR2 reads SQIVND (reference sequence).

DNA of the CDR3: TGTGCCAGCAAGGGGAAGACCCAGTACTTC. Its protein is CASKGKTQYF. This chain uses TRBV27 with TRBJ2-5; tentatively, D is TRBD1 (5 bases). Trimming left V 7 bases short and J 6 bases short, with 6 bases between. The CDR3 has 10 amino acids. Per germline, CDR1 MNHEY and CDR2 SMNVEV (reference sequence).

On this clone itself: The CDR3 does not end in the conserved phenylalanine or tryptophan, so this is likely a read error. The rearrangement links TRBV5-1 to TRBJ2-7; 7 bases map to TRBD2. Trimming removed 4 bases from V and 7 bases from J; junction bases left unmatched: 8. CDR3 length: 13 amino acids. The germline V gene encodes CDR1 SGHRS and CDR2 YFSETQ. CDR3 bases: TGCGCCAGCAGCCCCCTAGTCGGGGGGGAGCAGTACCTC. Protein sequence: CASSPLVGGEQYL.

This clone was counted between two and nine times. The rearrangement links TRBV18 to TRBJ2-2, with 9 bases fitting TRBD1. CDR3 length: 16 residues. Trimming took 2 bases from V and 4 from J; bases not matched to a gene: 5. In germline, CDR1 is KGHSH, CDR2 LQKENI. The CDR3 DNA reads as TGTGCCAGCTCACCAACGGGACAGGGAGGCACCGGGGAGCTGTTTTTT. This gives the protein CASSPTGQGGTGELFF.

This chain joins TRBV5-1 and TRBJ2-3, with 12 bases that match TRBD2. This CDR3 is built from 14 residues. J gave up 7 bases and V 3 bases, and 3 bases lay outside the gene matches. From germline, CDR1 is SGHRS and CDR2 YFSETQ. CDR3 amino acids: CASSSGLAGNTQYF. The DNA for the CDR3 is TGCGCCAGCAGCTCTGGACTAGCGGGGAATACGCAGTATTTT.

In its sample, this clone was seen once. This rearrangement joins TRBV30 to TRBJ2-7, with a tentative D call TRBD1 (6 bases). V dropped 3 bases and J dropped 3 bases, with 9 bases sitting between them. CDR1 is GTSNPN, CDR2 SVGIG, per germline (reference sequence). This CDR3 contains 12 residues. The CDR3, as DNA: TGTGCCTGGAGCAAACAGGGCTACGAGCAGTACTTC. Its translation is CAWSKQGYEQYF. The full variable domain, its missing parts supplied by reference TRBV30 and TRBJ2-7, is SQTIHQWPATLVQPVGSPLSLECTVEGTSNPNLYWYRQAAGRGLQLLFYSVGIGQISSEVPQNLSASRPQDRQFILSSKKLLLSDSGFYLCAWSKQGYEQYFGPGTRLTVT.

The chain uses TRBV29-1 and TRBJ1-2, with D maybe TRBD1 (5 bases). Deletions cut 7 bases from V and 2 bases from J, with 17 bases between. This CDR3 has 14 residues. In germline, CDR1 is SQVTM, CDR2 ANQGSEA. CDR3 protein: CSAAGPSGNYGYTF. The CDR3 DNA is TGCAGCGCCGCTGGCCCTTCAGGGAACTATGGCTACACCTTC.

This sequence joins TRBV7-2 and TRBJ2-5; 11 bases line up with TRBD2. This CDR3 region has 15 residues. V was pared by 2 bases and J by 1 base, with 0 bases of the junction left unmatched. CDR1 SGHTA and CDR2 FQGNSA come from the germline V gene. As DNA, the CDR3 is TGTGCCAGCAGCTTAACTAGCGGGAGCCAAGAGACCCAGTACTTC. It translates to CASSLTSGSQETQYF.

This clone was seen only a few times. The genes are TRBV10-2 and TRBJ1-6, with D possibly matching TRBD1 (5 bases). Germline V gene sequence: CDR1 WSHSY, CDR2 SAAADI. V gave up 6 bases and J gave up 4 bases, with 13 bases separating them. CDR3 length: 15 residues. CDR3 nucleotides: TGCGCCAGCAGCAGGGCGGGGGAATATAATTCACCCCTCCACTTT. Translation: CASSRAGEYNSPLHF.

The chain uses TRBV11-2 and TRBJ2-7; tentative D call: TRBD1 (6 bases). The CDR3 consists of 13 residues. The germline CDR1 and CDR2 sequences are SGHAT and FQNNGV. V lost 7 bases to trimming and J lost 0 bases, with 10 bases between them. CDR3 nucleotides: TGTGCCAGCAACAAGGGGGTCTCCTACGAGCAGTACTTC. Its protein is CASNKGVSYEQYF.

V gene TRBV30 combines with J gene TRBJ2-7, with 10 bases aligning to TRBD1. The CDR3 totals 14 residues. Per germline, CDR1 GTSNPN and CDR2 SVGIG (reference sequence). The V segment lost 3 bases and the J segment 1 base; nucleotides outside the gene matches: 3. The CDR3 is CAWRGTGESYEQYF. The CDR3 region has the DNA TGTGCCTGGAGGGGGACAGGGGAATCCTACGAGCAGTACTTC.

The chain joins TRBV15 to TRBJ2-5, with D hard to call. The CDR3 has 11 amino acids. Trimming pared 6 bases from V and 4 bases from J, leaving 6 bases between. Germline CDR1 and CDR2: LNHNV and YYDKDF (reference sequence). CDR3 coding DNA: TGTGCCACCAGTTCCCGAGAGACCCAGTACTTC. It yields the protein CATSSRETQYF.

This chain joins TRBV4-3 and TRBJ1-2; 7 bases are a match to TRBD1. V trimming: 5 bases; J trimming: 6 bases; junction bases outside the gene matches: 6. CDR3 length: 13 residues. Germline values: CDR1 LGHNA, CDR2 YSLEER. The CDR3 is CASSSTQGNGYTF. As DNA, the CDR3 is TGCGCCAGCAGCTCCACACAGGGGAATGGCTACACCTTC.

The V call is TRBV6-5, the J call TRBJ1-4; perhaps TRBD1 as D (6 bases). This CDR3 has 15 amino acids. Trimming cost V 5 bases and J 3 bases, with 13 bases left between them. The germline V gene encodes CDR1 MNHEY and CDR2 SVGAGI. CDR3 bases: TGTGCCAGCAGTACCCGATCAGGGGCTAATGAAAAACTGTTTTTT. Protein product: CASSTRSGANEKLFF.